The sequence of this T cell receptor (beta chain) was determined in a study of CD8 T cells in Susac syndrome. This clonotype was observed a handful of times. Germline V gene lookup returns CDR1 MGHRA and CDR2 YSYEKL. V lost 5 bases and J 3 bases, leaving 11 bases between the germline ends. The CDR3 is 13 residues long. The RNA, about 0.45 to 1 ug, was put through reverse transcription using random hexamers. An immunoSEQ multiplex PCR amplified TCR beta CDR3 over 54 Vbeta and 13 Jbeta. TCRdb itself ran the immunoSEQ multiplex PCR reads through MiXCR, one entry per CDR3 protein. This table holds 85,000 to 90,000 distinct CDR3 sequences, 85% to 95% found once.

The clonotype comes from a human donor in good health. The chain uses TRBV4-1 and TRBJ2-7; D not certain. Sequenced material: CD8+ T cells from PBMCs. CDR3 in DNA: TGCGCCAGCAGCGGCCGCGTAAACTACGAGCAGTACTTC. It is translated as CASSGRVNYEQYF.